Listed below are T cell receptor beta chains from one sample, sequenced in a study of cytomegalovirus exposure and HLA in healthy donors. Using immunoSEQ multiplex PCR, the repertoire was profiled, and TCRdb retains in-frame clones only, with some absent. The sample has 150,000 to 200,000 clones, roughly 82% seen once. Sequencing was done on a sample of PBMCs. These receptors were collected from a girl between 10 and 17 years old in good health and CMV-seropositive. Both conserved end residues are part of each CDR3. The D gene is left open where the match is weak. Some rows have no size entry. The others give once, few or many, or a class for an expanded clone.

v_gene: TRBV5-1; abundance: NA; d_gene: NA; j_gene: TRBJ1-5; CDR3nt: TGCGCCAGCAGCTTGGCCTCGGGGGGCGGCCAGCCCCAGCATTTT; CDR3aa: CASSLASGGGQPQHF
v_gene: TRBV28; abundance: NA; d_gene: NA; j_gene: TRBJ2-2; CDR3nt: TGTGCCAGCAGTTTACTTCTTAATACGAACACCGGGGAGCTGTTTTTT; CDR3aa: CASSLLLNTNTGELFF
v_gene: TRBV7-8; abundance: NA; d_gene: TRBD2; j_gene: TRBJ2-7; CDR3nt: TGTGCCAGCAGCTTAATAGGGACTAGCGACGAGCAGTACTTC; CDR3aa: CASSLIGTSDEQYF
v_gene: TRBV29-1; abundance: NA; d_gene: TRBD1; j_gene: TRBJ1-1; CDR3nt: TGCAGCGCGGGACCAGGGGGCGTGACGACTGAAGCTTTCTTT; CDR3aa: CSAGPGGVTTEAFF
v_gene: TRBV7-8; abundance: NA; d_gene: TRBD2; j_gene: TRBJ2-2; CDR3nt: TGTGCCAGCAGCTTAGATTTGGGGGAGGGGTCCGGGGAGCTGTTTTTT; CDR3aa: CASSLDLGEGSGELFF
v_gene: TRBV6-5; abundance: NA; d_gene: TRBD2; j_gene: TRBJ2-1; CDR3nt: TGTGCCAGCAGTGCGGGACTAGCGGGAGGCAATGAGCAGTTCTTC; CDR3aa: CASSAGLAGGNEQFF
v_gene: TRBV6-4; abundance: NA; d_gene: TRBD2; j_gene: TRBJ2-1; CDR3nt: TGTGCCAGCAGCTACATAGCGGGCCGAGACAATGAGCAGTTCTTC; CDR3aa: CASSYIAGRDNEQFF
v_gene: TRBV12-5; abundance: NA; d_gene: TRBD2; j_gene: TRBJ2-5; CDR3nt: TGTGCTAGTGGTTTGCTTTGTTGGCAGTTTGGGAGCGGGAGGGACCAAGAGACCCAGTACTTC; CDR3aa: CASGLLCWQFGSGRDQETQYF
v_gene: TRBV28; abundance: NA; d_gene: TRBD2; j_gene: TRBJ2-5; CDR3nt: TGTGCCAGCAGTTTAACGGGGGATACTAGCGGGAGTGTCCAAGAGACCCAGTACTTC; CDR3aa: CASSLTGDTSGSVQETQYF
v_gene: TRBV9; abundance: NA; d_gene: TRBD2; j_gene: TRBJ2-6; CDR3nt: TGTGCCAGCAGCGTAGCGCCGGGCGGGGGATACTCTGGGGCCAACGTCCTGACTTTC; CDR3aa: CASSVAPGGGYSGANVLTF
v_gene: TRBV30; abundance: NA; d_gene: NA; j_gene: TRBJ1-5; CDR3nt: TGTGCCTGGAGTATCCAGGTGGGTCAGCCCCAGCATTTT; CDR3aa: CAWSIQVGQPQHF
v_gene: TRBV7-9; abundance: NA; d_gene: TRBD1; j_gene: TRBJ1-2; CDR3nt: TGTGCCAGCAGCTTAACCCGGACAGGAAATAACTATGGCTACACCTTC; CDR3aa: CASSLTRTGNNYGYTF
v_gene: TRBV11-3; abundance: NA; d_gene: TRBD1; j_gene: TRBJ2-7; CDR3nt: TGTGCCAGCAGCTTAGATGCAATGGGACAGGGGATGACCTACGAGCAGTACTTC; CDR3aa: CASSLDAMGQGMTYEQYF
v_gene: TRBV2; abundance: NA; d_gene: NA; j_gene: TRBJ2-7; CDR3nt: TGTGCCAGCAGTCAGCAGGGCTACGAGCAGTACTTC; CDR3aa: CASSQQGYEQYF
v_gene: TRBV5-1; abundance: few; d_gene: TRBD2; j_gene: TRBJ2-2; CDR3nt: TGCGCCAGCAGCTTGGAACCTAGCGGGAGTGAGACCGGGGAGCTGTTTTTT; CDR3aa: CASSLEPSGSETGELFF
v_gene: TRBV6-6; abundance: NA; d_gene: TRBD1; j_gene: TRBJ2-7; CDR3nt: TGTGCCAGCAGTTACTCGGGACAGGGGTCCGAGCAGTACTTC; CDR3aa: CASSYSGQGSEQYF
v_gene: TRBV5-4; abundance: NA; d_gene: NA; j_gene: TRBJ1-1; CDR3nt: TGTGCCAGCAGCTTGGCCTTCGGGTACACTGAAGCTTTCTTT; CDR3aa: CASSLAFGYTEAFF
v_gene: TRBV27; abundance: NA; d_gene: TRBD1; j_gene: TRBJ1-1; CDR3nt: TGTGCCAGCAGTCTCCAAGGGACAGGGTCGGCTTTCTTT; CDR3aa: CASSLQGTGSAFF
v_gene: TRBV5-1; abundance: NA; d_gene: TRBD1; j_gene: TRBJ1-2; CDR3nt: TGCGCCAGCAGCTTGGACACAGGGGATGGCTACACCTTC; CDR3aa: CASSLDTGDGYTF
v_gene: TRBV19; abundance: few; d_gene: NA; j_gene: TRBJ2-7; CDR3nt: TGTGCCAGTAGTGTCGGACAGCGATCCGAGCAGTACTTC; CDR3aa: CASSVGQRSEQYF
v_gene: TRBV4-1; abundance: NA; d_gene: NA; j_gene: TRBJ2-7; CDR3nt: TGCGCCAGCAGCCAAGACGCTAGCAACTCCTACGAGCAGTACTTC; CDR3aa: CASSQDASNSYEQYF
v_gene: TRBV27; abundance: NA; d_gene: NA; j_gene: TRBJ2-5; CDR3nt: TGTGCCAGCAGTCCCCGGAGGGGCCTGTACCAAGAGACCCAGTACTTC; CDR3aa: CASSPRRGLYQETQYF
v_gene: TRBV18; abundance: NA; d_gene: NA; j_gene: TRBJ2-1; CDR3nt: TGTGCCAGCTCTCAGAACAATGAGCAGTTCTTC; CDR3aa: CASSQNNEQFF
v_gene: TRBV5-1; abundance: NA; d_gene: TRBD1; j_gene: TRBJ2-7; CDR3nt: TGCGCCAGCAGCTTGGGGACAGGGAGATTCGTGTACGAGCAGTACTTC; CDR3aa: CASSLGTGRFVYEQYF
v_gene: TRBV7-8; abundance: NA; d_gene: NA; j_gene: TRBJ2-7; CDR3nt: TGTGCCAGCAGCTTATCTATTCGCGCCTCCTCCCACGAGCAGTACTTC; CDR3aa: CASSLSIRASSHEQYF
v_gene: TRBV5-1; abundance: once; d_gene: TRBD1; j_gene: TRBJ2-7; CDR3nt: TGCGCCAGCAGCTTGATTGGTCAGGGGGTAGGCGAGCAGTACTTC; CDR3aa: CASSLIGQGVGEQYF
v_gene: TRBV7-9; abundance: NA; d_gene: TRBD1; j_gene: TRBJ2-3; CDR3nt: TGTGCCAGCAGCCCGACAGGGGTGGAGGATACGCAGTATTTT; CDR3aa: CASSPTGVEDTQYF
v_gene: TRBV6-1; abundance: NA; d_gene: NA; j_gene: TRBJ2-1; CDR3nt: TGTGCCAGCAGAGGGACTTACAATGAGCAGTTCTTC; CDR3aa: CASRGTYNEQFF
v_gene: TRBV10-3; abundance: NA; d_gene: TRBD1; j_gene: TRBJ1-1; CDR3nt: TGTGCCACCGGAGGACAGGGGGTGAGTGAAGCTTTCTTT; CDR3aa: CATGGQGVSEAFF
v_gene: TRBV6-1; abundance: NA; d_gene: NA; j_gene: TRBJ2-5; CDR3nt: TGTGCCAGCAACCTAGAAGAGACCCAGTACTTC; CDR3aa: CASNLEETQYF
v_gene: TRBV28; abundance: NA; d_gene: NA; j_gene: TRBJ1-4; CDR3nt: TGTGCCAGCAGTACGAAACTACAGGGTCCTCTCTCCGAAAAACTGTTTTTT; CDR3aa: CASSTKLQGPLSEKLFF
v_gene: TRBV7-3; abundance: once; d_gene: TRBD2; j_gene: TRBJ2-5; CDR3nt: TGTGCCAGCAGCCTTTCGACCGGGACTAGGGAGACCCAGTACTTC; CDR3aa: CASSLSTGTRETQYF
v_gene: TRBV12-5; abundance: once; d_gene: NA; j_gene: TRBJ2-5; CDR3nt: TGTGCTAGTGGTTTGGTACAGCCAAGAGAGACCCAGTACTTC; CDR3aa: CASGLVQPRETQYF
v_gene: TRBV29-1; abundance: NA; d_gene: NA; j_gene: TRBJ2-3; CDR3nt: TGCAGCGGGTACATCTCTAGCACAGATACGCAGTATTTT; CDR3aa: CSGYISSTDTQYF
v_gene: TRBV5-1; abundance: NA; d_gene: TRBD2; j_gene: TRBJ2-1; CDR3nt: TGCGCCAGCAGCACGCCCGGGACTAGGGATGAGCAGTTCTTC; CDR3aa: CASSTPGTRDEQFF
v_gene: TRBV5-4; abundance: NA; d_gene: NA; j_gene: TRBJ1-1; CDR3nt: TGTGCCAGCAGCCTGGCTCCGGGACGGGGGGTCACTGAAGCTTTCTTT; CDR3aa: CASSLAPGRGVTEAFF
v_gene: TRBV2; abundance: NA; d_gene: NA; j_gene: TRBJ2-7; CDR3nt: TGTGCCAGCAGTGAAAACCGGGGGTTCGAGCAGTACTTC; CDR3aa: CASSENRGFEQYF
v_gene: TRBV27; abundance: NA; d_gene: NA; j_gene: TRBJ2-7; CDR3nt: TGTGCCAGCAGTTCCCTCGCCGAGGGGGGGCCTTCCTACGAGCAGTACTTC; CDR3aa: CASSSLAEGGPSYEQYF
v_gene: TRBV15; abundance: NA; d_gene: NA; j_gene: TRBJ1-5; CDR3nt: TGTGCCACCAGCAGGGATCGGGGGGGTTATCAGCCCCAGCATTTT; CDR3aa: CATSRDRGGYQPQHF
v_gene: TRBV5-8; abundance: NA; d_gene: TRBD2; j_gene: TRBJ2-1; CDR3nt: TGTGCCAGCAGCTTCTGGACTAGCCGAAAGGGTTACAATGAGCAGTTCTTC; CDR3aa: CASSFWTSRKGYNEQFF
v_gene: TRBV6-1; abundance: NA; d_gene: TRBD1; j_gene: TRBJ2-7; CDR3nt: TGTGCCACCATTAACAGGGGAACCACCTACGAGCAGTACTTC; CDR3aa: CATINRGTTYEQYF
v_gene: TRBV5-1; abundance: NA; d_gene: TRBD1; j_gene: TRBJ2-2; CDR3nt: TGCGCCAGCAGCTCCCAGGGACAGGGACTCACCGGGGAGCTGTTTTTT; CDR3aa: CASSSQGQGLTGELFF
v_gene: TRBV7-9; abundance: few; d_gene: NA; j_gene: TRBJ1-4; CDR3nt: TGTGCCAGCTCCCTAAGAGGGTATAATGAAAAACTGTTTTTT; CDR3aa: CASSLRGYNEKLFF
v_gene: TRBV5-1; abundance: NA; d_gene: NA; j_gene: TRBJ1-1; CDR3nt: TGCGCCAGCAGCCCAGGGAGGTCCGGGGCGGTGAACACTGAAGCTTTCTTT; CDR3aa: CASSPGRSGAVNTEAFF
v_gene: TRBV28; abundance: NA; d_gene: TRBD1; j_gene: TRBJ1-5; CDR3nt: TGTGCCAGCAGTTTGGGGACAGGAGACCCATATAGCAATCAGCCCCAGCATTTT; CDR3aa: CASSLGTGDPYSNQPQHF
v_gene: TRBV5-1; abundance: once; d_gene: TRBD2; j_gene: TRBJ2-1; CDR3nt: TGCGTCAGCAGCTTGGCCCGGACTAGCGGACAAAATGAGCAGTTCTTC; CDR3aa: CVSSLARTSGQNEQFF
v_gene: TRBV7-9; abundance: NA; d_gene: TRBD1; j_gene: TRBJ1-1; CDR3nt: TGTGCCAGCAGCCCCATCGCGGGACAGGTAGAAGCTTTCTTT; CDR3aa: CASSPIAGQVEAFF
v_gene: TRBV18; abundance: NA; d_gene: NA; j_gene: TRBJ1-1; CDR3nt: TGTGCCAGCTCACCCCCATCCGGGGGGGCAGGTAGTCACACTGAAGCTTTCTTT; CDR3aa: CASSPPSGGAGSHTEAFF
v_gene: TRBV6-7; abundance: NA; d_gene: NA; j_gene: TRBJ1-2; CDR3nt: TGTGCCAGCAGTCCGGGGGATGGCTACACCTTC; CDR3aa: CASSPGDGYTF
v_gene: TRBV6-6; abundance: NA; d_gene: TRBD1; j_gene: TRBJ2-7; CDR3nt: TGTGCCAGCATCAAAGCCCCGGGACAGCCAGAGGACGAGCAGTACTTC; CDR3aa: CASIKAPGQPEDEQYF
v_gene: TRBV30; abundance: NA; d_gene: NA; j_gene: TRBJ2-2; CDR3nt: TGTGCCTGGAGGCGGAGAAGGTCCGGGGAGCTGTTTTTT; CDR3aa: CAWRRRRSGELFF
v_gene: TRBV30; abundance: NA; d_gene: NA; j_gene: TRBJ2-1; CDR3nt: TGTGCCTGGAGGGAGACCCAAAATGAGCAGTTCTTC; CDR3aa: CAWRETQNEQFF
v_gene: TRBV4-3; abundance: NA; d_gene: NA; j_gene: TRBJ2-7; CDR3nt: TGCGCCAGCAGCCAAGATGTAATCCCCGGGTCCTTAACCTACGAGCAGTACTTC; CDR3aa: CASSQDVIPGSLTYEQYF
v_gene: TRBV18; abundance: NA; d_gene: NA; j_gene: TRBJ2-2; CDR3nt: TGTGCCAGCTCACCTAGAGGGACCGGGGAGCTGTTTTTT; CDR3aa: CASSPRGTGELFF
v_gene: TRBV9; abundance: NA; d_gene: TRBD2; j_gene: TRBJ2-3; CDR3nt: TGTGCCAGCAGCGTAGGGGCGGGACTATACACAGATACGCAGTATTTT; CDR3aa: CASSVGAGLYTDTQYF